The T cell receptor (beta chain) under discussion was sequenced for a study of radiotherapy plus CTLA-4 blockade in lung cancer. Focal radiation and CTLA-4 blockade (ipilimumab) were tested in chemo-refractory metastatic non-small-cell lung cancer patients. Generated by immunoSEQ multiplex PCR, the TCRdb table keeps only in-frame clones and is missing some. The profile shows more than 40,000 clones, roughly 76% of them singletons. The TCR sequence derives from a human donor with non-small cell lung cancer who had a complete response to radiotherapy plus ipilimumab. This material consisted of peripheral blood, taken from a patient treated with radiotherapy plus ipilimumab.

The CDR3 bases are TGTGCCAGCAGTTACCCGACGGGACAGGGGAGTGAAAAACTGTTTTTT. Residues: CASSYPTGQGSEKLFF. This chain connects TRBV6-6 to TRBJ1-4, with 10 bases fitting TRBD1. The length of the CDR3 is 16 residues. V dropped 2 bases and J dropped 7; count of bases not matched to a gene: 7. The V gene's germline CDR1 is MNHNY and CDR2 SVGAGI (reference sequence).